This T cell receptor beta chain was sequenced during a study of T cells in Graves' hyperthyroidism and ophthalmopathy. Overall study findings and caveats: Most thyroid-expanded clonotypes above 0.001 were also found in blood.

Investigators excluded patients with uncontrolled infection, other autoimmune disease, pregnancy or lactation. Together with thyroid ultrasound, orbital computed tomography, serum thyroxine and TRAb, clinical symptoms were used for diagnoses. TCR beta CDR3 regions were amplified from RNA transcripts. Primed by the HTBI set, a first-round RT-PCR was run on the TCR CDR3. TCRdb passed the multiplex PCR reads through MiXCR, listing each CDR3 protein once. The sample has around 580,000 distinct CDR3 sequences; 35% to 55% are singletons. Germline CDR1 SNHLY, CDR2 FYNNEI. CDR3 length: 14 amino acids. Unmatched junction bases numbered 6, after V lost 4 bases and J lost 9 bases. This clonotype came up once. The antigen is undetermined.

This sequence joins TRBV2 and TRBJ1-6; 7 positions match TRBD1. The sample consisted of peripheral blood or thyroid tissue (not recorded which). The source is a young woman with Graves' hyperthyroidism. The CDR3 protein is CASSAGDSFSPLHF. DNA of the CDR3: TGTGCCAGCAGTGCCGGGGACAGTTTTTCACCCCTCCACTTT.